This passage covers 27 T cell receptor beta chains from one sample sequenced in a study of shared clonotypes between healthy human individuals. The protocol was immunoSEQ multiplex PCR, while the TCRdb copy is restricted to in-frame clones and leaves out a portion. Of approximately 1,500,000 clones detected, nearly 99% appear once; the ten largest clones hold 0.4% to 0.55%. Sequences were obtained from naive CD4+ T cells sorted from blood. Specified subset: CD45RA+ positively selected. Receptor source: a man aged 30 to 39 in good health.

This chain uses TRBV6-5 with TRBJ2-7; TRBD2 matches at 10 bases. The J segment lost 3 bases and the V segment lost 8 bases, leaving 7 bases of the junction unmatched. The CDR3 consists of 14 residues. The germline V gene has CDR1 MNHEY and CDR2 SVGAGI. The CDR3 region is CASGQSGGDYEQYF. The CDR3 DNA reads as TGTGCCAGCGGACAAAGCGGGGGGGACTACGAGCAGTACTTC.

The table lists this clone with a count of one. The chain joins TRBV5-1 to TRBJ2-7, with 9 bases that match TRBD1. The CDR3 is 17 amino acids. Per germline, CDR1 SGHRS and CDR2 YFSETQ. V lost 0 bases, J lost 1 base, and 8 bases stayed unmatched. CDR3 bases: TGCGCCAGCAGCTTGGGGCAGGCCGGGACAGGGTCCTACGAGCAGTACTTC. The encoded protein is CASSLGQAGTGSYEQYF.

This clone was found once. The rearrangement joins TRBV5-4 to TRBJ2-5, with D hard to call. Trimming stripped 0 bases from V and 5 bases from J, with 20 bases between. This CDR3 contains 17 residues. The V gene's germline CDR1 is SGHNT and CDR2 YYREEE (reference sequence). The CDR3 loop is CASSLVPKTTERETQYF. The CDR3 DNA sequence: TGTGCCAGCAGCTTGGTCCCGAAAACCACGGAGAGGGAGACCCAGTACTTC.

The CDR3 is CASSDFSDSTYEQYF. CDR3 in DNA: TGTGCCAGCAGTGACTTTTCGGACAGCACCTACGAGCAGTACTTC. The rearrangement links TRBV25-1 to TRBJ2-7; a weak D match, TRBD1 (6 bases). This CDR3 is 15 amino acids long. Germline CDR1 is MGHDK and CDR2 is SYGVNS. The V end lost 3 bases, the J end lost 2 bases, and 14 bases lay between the germline ends.

The J gene is TRBJ2-1, the V gene TRBV2; 7 nucleotides match TRBD2. With 7 bases clipped from V and 2 bases from J, the junction kept 14 bases outside the gene matches. Germline V gene lookup returns CDR1 SNHLY and CDR2 FYNNEI. This CDR3 is built from 17 residues. The CDR3 is CASIITGRREPYNEQFF. The CDR3 DNA reads as TGTGCCAGCATCATAACGGGTCGGCGGGAGCCCTACAATGAGCAGTTCTTC.

The chain joins TRBV11-2 to TRBJ2-3; TRBD2 aligns across 11 bases. Germline loops: CDR1 SGHAT, CDR2 FQNNGV. There are 17 residues in the CDR3. V gave up 5 bases and J gave up 2 bases; unmatched junction bases: 9. CDR3 DNA: TGTGCCAGCAGCGAAGGACTAGCGGGCCGGCCCACAGATACGCAGTATTTT. It is translated as CASSEGLAGRPTDTQYF.

This rearrangement joins TRBV15 to TRBJ2-1; TRBD2 aligns across 7 bases. In germline, CDR1 is LNHNV, CDR2 YYDKDF (reference sequence). The V gene end was trimmed by 2 bases and the J gene end by 10 bases; junction bases not matched to a gene: 8. The CDR3 has 14 amino acids. This chain's CDR3 is CATSRLPTSPEQFF. The CDR3 nucleotides read TGTGCCACCAGCAGACTACCGACTAGCCCCGAGCAGTTCTTC.

The chain has TRBV5-1 and TRBJ2-2; no definite D call. This CDR3 has 13 residues. In germline, CDR1 is SGHRS, CDR2 YFSETQ. Trimming removed 4 bases at V and 1 base at J, with 5 bases between. The CDR3 is CASSGKNTGELFF. The CDR3 nucleotides are TGCGCCAGCAGCGGCAAGAACACCGGGGAGCTGTTTTTT.

The V call is TRBV19, the J call TRBJ2-7; D is uncertain. Germline CDR1 and CDR2: LNHDA and SQIVND (reference sequence). The V end was cut by 0 bases, the J end by 7 bases, with 4 bases between. The CDR3 contains 11 residues. CDR3 DNA sequence: TGTGCCAGTAGTATAGAGTTAGAGCAGTACTTC. Translated: CASSIELEQYF.

The CDR3 nucleotides are TGTGCCAGCAGCCAGGGGACAATACCCAACACTGAAGCTTTCTTT. Amino acids: CASSQGTIPNTEAFF. The J gene is TRBJ1-1, the V gene TRBV5-8; a possible D gene is TRBD1 (6 bases). The germline gives CDR1 SGHTS, CDR2 YDEGEE. V was trimmed by 4 bases and J by 2 bases, leaving 15 bases between them. This CDR3 comprises 15 residues.

The J gene is TRBJ1-1, the V gene TRBV2; the match to TRBD1 covers 7 bases. Trimming at V came to 8 bases and at J to 4 bases, leaving 10 bases not matched to a gene. The CDR3 is made up of 14 amino acids. Germline V gene lookup returns CDR1 SNHLY and CDR2 FYNNEI. DNA of the CDR3: TGTGCCAGCTCGCCGACAGGGCAGGTCACTGAAGCTTTCTTT. As protein: CASSPTGQVTEAFF. The complete variable domain, with remaining parts taken from reference TRBV2 and TRBJ1-1, reads EPEVTQTPSHQVTQMGQEVILRCVPISNHLYFYWYRQILGQKVEFLVSFYNNEISEKSEIFDDQFSVERPDGSNFTLKIRSTKLEDSAMYFCASSPTGQVTEAFFGQGTRLTVV.

As to this clone: Other DNA sequences from this sample encode an identical CDR3 as well. The rearrangement uses TRBV28 and TRBJ2-7, with D unclear. The CDR3 is 11 residues long. Trimming took off 6 bases at V and 5 bases at J, with 8 bases between the two ends. Germline values: CDR1 MDHEN, CDR2 SYDVKM. The CDR3 here is CASSPRDEQYF. In DNA form, the CDR3 reads TGTGCCAGCAGCCCCCGGGACGAGCAGTACTTC.

The V and J genes are TRBV27 and TRBJ1-1; tentative D call: TRBD1 (6 bases). Trimming shortened V by 2 bases and J by 5 bases, and 12 bases separated the two germline ends. CDR3 length equals 14 residues. The germline gives CDR1 MNHEY, CDR2 SMNVEV (reference sequence). The CDR3 loop is CASSLMGARTEAFF. In DNA form, the CDR3 reads TGTGCCAGCAGTTTAATGGGGGCTCGGACTGAAGCTTTCTTT.

J is TRBJ2-7 and V is TRBV7-8; D is unclear. Trimming cost V 5 bases and J 4 bases, with 15 bases left between them. The CDR3 covers 14 residues. The V gene's germline CDR1 is SGHVS and CDR2 FQNEAQ. CDR3 region: CASSPRRIGYEQYF. CDR3 DNA: TGTGCCAGCAGCCCCCGCAGGATCGGGTACGAGCAGTACTTC.

This clone has just one count. The chain employs TRBV19 and TRBJ2-5; perhaps D is TRBD1 or TRBD2 (5 bases each). This CDR3 has 13 amino acids. The germline gives CDR1 LNHDA, CDR2 SQIVND (reference sequence). This CDR3 is CVTSDPGRETQYF. CDR3 coding DNA: TGTGTGACAAGTGACCCGGGACGAGAGACCCAGTACTTC. Full variable domain (rest looked up from reference TRBV19 and TRBJ2-5): DGGITQSPKYLFRKEGQNVTLSCEQNLNHDAMYWYRQDPGQGLRLIYYSQIVNDFQKGDIAEGYSVSREKKESFPLTVTSAQKNPTAFYLCVTSDPGRETQYFGPGTRLLVL.

This chain links TRBV6-1 with TRBJ1-2, with D uncertain. V lost 5 bases and J lost 4, with 11 bases in between. This CDR3 contains 13 residues. The germline CDR1 and CDR2 sequences are MNHNS and SASEGT. CDR3 nucleotides: TGTGCCAGCAGTCCTGGTGGTCTCTATGGCTACACCTTC. Protein: CASSPGGLYGYTF.

The chain combines TRBV5-1 with TRBJ2-1; D not resolved. V was clipped by 5 bases and J by 2 bases, with 14 bases between them. CDR1 and CDR2 from the germline V gene are SGHRS and YFSETQ. This CDR3 is built from 15 residues. CDR3: CASRLGDSTYNEQFF. The CDR3 nucleotides read TGCGCCAGCAGACTGGGCGATTCCACCTACAATGAGCAGTTCTTC.

This chain links TRBV11-2 with TRBJ1-1; D is perhaps TRBD1 (5 bases). Germline CDR1 and CDR2: SGHAT and FQNNGV. This CDR3 has 14 amino acids. The germline V and J ends were trimmed by 5 bases and 3 bases, with 13 bases remaining between them. As DNA, the CDR3 is TGTGCCAGCAGCCGGGGGAGGAGGGACACTGAAGCTTTCTTT. This codes for CASSRGRRDTEAFF.

The rearrangement uses TRBV21-1 and TRBJ2-3; the table's D call, TRBD1, has no DNA check behind it. TRBV21-1 is a documented pseudogene. The CDR3 length is 15 residues. CDR3 residues: CASIRGTGRADTQYF. CDR3 DNA sequence: TGTGCCAGCATTAGGGGGACAGGGAGGGCAGATACGCAGTATTTT.

The chain uses TRBV2 and TRBJ2-7; D gene ambiguous. CDR1 is SNHLY and CDR2 is FYNNEI in the germline V gene. V lost 8 bases and J lost 2, with 7 bases in between. The CDR3 extends over 11 amino acids. The CDR3 spells CASAQAYEQYF. As DNA, the CDR3 is TGTGCCAGCGCCCAGGCCTACGAGCAGTACTTC.

The chain joins TRBV5-1 to TRBJ1-2, with 10 bases fitting TRBD1. Unmatched junction bases numbered 2, after V lost 0 bases and J lost 6 bases. The CDR3 runs to 14 residues. The germline CDR1 and CDR2 sequences are SGHRS and YFSETQ. The CDR3 protein is CASSLGQGADGYTF. The CDR3 DNA reads TGCGCCAGCAGCTTGGGACAGGGGGCTGATGGCTACACCTTC.

This chain joins TRBV7-6 and TRBJ1-1; TRBD1 might be the D (5 bases). The CDR3 totals 14 residues. Trimming removed 6 bases at V and 5 bases at J, with 16 bases between. CDR1 and CDR2 (germline): SGHVS, FNYEAQ. Written as DNA, the CDR3 is TGTGCCAGCAGACGGGATGGGACGGGGACTGAAGCTTTCTTT. It yields the protein CASRRDGTGTEAFF.

The V and J genes are TRBV6-1 and TRBJ2-1; the D gene could be TRBD1 or TRBD2 (5 bases each). V dropped 0 bases and J dropped 9 bases, with 12 bases sitting between them. This CDR3 has 14 amino acids. CDR1 is MNHNS, CDR2 SASEGT, per germline. The CDR3 sequence: CASSEARGVGEQFF. For the CDR3, the DNA is TGTGCCAGCAGTGAAGCTAGAGGGGTAGGTGAGCAGTTCTTC.

With respect to this clone: At the DNA level, this CDR3 is encoded by other sequences in the same sample as well. The V call is TRBV5-1, the J call TRBJ2-5, with a weak D call TRBD1 (6 bases). The CDR3 sequence is 14 residues long. V was clipped by 3 bases and J by 0 bases, with 9 bases between them. From germline, CDR1 is SGHRS and CDR2 YFSETQ. The DNA for the CDR3 is TGCGCCAGCAGCTCCCGGGACAACCAAGAGACCCAGTACTTC. Protein sequence: CASSSRDNQETQYF.

The chain joins TRBV6-5 to TRBJ2-6; D is ambiguous. The CDR3 extends over 16 amino acids. V shed 0 bases and J shed 1 base, with 7 bases lying between them. Germline assignment: CDR1 MNHEY and CDR2 SVGAGI. CDR3 sequence reads: CASSYSLGSGANVLTF. CDR3 sequence (DNA): TGTGCCAGCAGTTACTCACTTGGATCTGGGGCCAACGTCCTGACTTTC.

The chain recombines TRBV4-3 with TRBJ2-1; 11 nucleotides line up with TRBD2. Germline V lookup: CDR1 LGHNA, CDR2 YSLEER. The CDR3 length is 15 residues. Losses at the gene ends were 2 bases for V and 7 bases for J; bases not matched to a gene: 4. In DNA form, the CDR3 reads TGCGCCAGCAGCCAAACTAGCGGGAGAGCAAATGAGCAGTTCTTC. Amino acid sequence: CASSQTSGRANEQFF.

This sequence joins TRBV14 and TRBJ2-1; 9 positions match TRBD2. J gave up 4 bases and V 5 bases, and 6 bases lay outside the gene matches. Germline CDR1 SGHDN, CDR2 FVKESK. The CDR3 has 15 amino acids. The CDR3 loop reads CASSFPSGNYNEQFF. The CDR3 DNA sequence: TGTGCCAGCAGCTTCCCTAGCGGGAATTACAATGAGCAGTTCTTC.